Described below is a single T cell receptor (beta chain) sequence and its context. V lost 1 base and J 3 bases, leaving 8 bases between the germline ends. This CDR3 is built from 14 residues. The V gene's germline CDR1 is LGHNA and CDR2 YSLEER. The source of the sample is a study of cytotoxic CD8 clonotypes in ibrutinib-treated CLL. Whole-study context: Of the patients, about a dozen were relapsed/refractory, approximately 15 treatment-naive and 17 to 18 IGHV unmutated.

Repertoires were generated with immunoSEQ multiplex PCR, while TCRdb's copy carries only in-frame clones and drops some. The sample lists about 68,000 clones; roughly nine tenths were seen once. The TCR sequence derives from a human donor with chronic lymphocytic leukemia. V and J are TRBV4-3 and TRBJ2-3; no firm D call. Sequences were derived from PBMCs, sampled after 12 months of ibrutinib treatment. The CDR3 region is CASSQARRTDTQYF. CDR3 DNA: TGCGCCAGCAGCCAAGCTCGCAGAACAGATACGCAGTATTTT.